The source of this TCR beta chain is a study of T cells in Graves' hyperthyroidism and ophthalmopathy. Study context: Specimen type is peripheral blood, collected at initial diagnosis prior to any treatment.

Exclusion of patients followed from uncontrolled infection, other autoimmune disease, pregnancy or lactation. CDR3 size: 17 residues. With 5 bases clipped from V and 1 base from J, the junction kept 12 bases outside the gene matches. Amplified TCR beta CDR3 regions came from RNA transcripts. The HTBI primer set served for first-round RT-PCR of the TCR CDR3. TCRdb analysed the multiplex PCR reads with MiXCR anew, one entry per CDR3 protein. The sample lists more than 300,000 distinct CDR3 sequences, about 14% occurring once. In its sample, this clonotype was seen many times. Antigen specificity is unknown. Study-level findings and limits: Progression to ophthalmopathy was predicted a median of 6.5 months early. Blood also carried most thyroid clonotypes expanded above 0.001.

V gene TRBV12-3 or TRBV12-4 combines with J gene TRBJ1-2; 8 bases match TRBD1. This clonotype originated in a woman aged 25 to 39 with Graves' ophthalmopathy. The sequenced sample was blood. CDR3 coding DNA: TGTGCCAGCAGTCGTGCAGGGGGCGGGAATGATAACTATGGCTACACCTTC. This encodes CASSRAGGGNDNYGYTF.